Listed here is a single T cell receptor beta chain. This sample was taken from a study of blood T cell repertoires in COVID-19. Libraries were prepared by immunoSEQ multiplex PCR; TCRdb keeps only in-frame clonotypes and omits some of them. The table has 100,000 to 150,000 clones, around 87% seen once. Germline CDR1 reads SQVTM; CDR2 reads ANQGSEA. With 3 bases clipped from V and 3 bases from J, the junction kept 2 bases outside the gene matches. The CDR3 length is 13 residues. The TCR sequence derives from a woman in her fifties or sixties with acute or convalescent COVID-19. This sequence joins TRBV29-1 and TRBJ2-1; the match to TRBD1 covers 7 bases. The sample comprised peripheral blood. CDR3 in amino acids: CSVDGQDYNEQFF. The CDR3 nucleotides read TGCAGCGTTGATGGACAGGACTACAATGAGCAGTTCTTC.